This T cell receptor beta chain was profiled in a study of cytomegalovirus exposure and HLA in healthy donors. The repertoire was sequenced with immunoSEQ multiplex PCR; TCRdb's copy has only in-frame clones and lacks some. This sample has about 200,000 clones, with 80% to 90% found just once. This clone was found once. The antigen is unknown. Germline V CDR1 and CDR2: MNHEY, SVGAGI. V lost 4 bases and J 5 bases, leaving 16 bases between the germline ends. This CDR3 is built from 15 residues. Study findings and constraints: A few of the chains that were CMV-associated were confirmed in vitro to be specific for CMV antigens. 150 to 200 TCR beta chains were listed as cytomegalovirus-associated.

The TCR comes from a young woman in good health and CMV-seronegative. The chain combines TRBV6-5 with TRBJ2-3, with D possibly TRBD2 on 6 matching bases. Sequencing input: PBMCs. CDR3 region: CASSLGSGVGDTQYF. The CDR3 region has the DNA TGTGCCAGCAGTTTAGGGTCGGGAGTCGGAGATACGCAGTATTTT.